The source of this T cell receptor (beta chain) is a study of cytomegalovirus exposure and HLA in healthy donors. 13 Jbeta primers and 60 Vbeta primers were used for the PCR. Using immunoSEQ multiplex PCR, the repertoire was profiled, and TCRdb retains in-frame clones only, with some absent. The sample consists of about 280,000 clones, roughly 90% of them appearing once. The study, taken as a whole, reports: A cluster of highly shared sequence variants was likely a sequencing artifact.

V lost 5 bases, J lost 7 bases, and 10 bases stayed unmatched. From germline, CDR1 is MGHDK and CDR2 SYGVNS. CDR3 length: 14 amino acids. This clone was seen a few times. What it recognizes is unknown. The sample was PBMCs. This sequence originates from a woman between 18 and 29 years old in good health and CMV-seronegative. V usage is TRBV25-1 and J usage is TRBJ1-1; 7 bases map to TRBD1. The CDR3 region is CASSPRTGSDEAFF. The CDR3 nucleotides read TGTGCCAGCAGTCCGCGGACAGGAAGCGATGAAGCTTTCTTT.